Many counts were recorded for the clone carrying this T cell receptor (beta chain). The same CDR3 arises from other DNA sequences in this sample as well. The data were obtained in a study of blood T cell repertoires in COVID-19. Overall study context: T cells, B-cell-depleted T cells, or PBMCs provided the cDNA or gDNA that served as material.

The germline CDR1 and CDR2 sequences are MNHEY and SMNVEV (reference sequence). Unmatched junction bases numbered 9, after V lost 2 bases and J lost 8 bases. The CDR3 length is 15 residues. Seattle-derived patients entered the study during active infection and were followed longitudinally. Profiling relied on immunoSEQ multiplex PCR, and the TCRdb table lists in-frame clones only, not all of them. The data contain roughly 200,000 clones, approximately 80% of them singletons. The TCR sequence derives from a woman in her 40s with COVID-19, enrolled during active disease. Sample: peripheral blood. The chain has TRBV27 and TRBJ2-1; 7 bases fit TRBD2. The CDR3: CASSLGGSRAHEQFF. The CDR3 DNA follows: TGTGCCAGCAGTTTAGGCGGGAGTCGGGCTCATGAGCAGTTCTTC.